The clone carrying this T cell receptor (beta chain) came up many times. With a J-beta primer mix and a sample-barcoded 5' primer, a second PCR ran about 7 to 11 cycles. Via MiXCR, TCRdb re-called the 5' RACE reads, giving one row per CDR3 protein. The table includes some 1.5 million distinct CDR3 sequences, approximately 28% detected once. The sample comes from a study of blood T cells in healthy people across ages. Each donor's blood draw was ten milliliters of peripheral blood. Germline assignment: CDR1 MNHEY and CDR2 SMNVEV (reference sequence). The CDR3 runs 14 residues. V was pared by 6 bases and J by 0 bases, with 12 bases between.

Input material: blood. The J gene is TRBJ2-7, the V gene TRBV27; a possible D gene is TRBD2 (7 bases). The sequence was obtained from a woman in her twenties or thirties in good health. The DNA for the CDR3 is TGTGCCAGCAGCCCCGGGGGGCCCTCCTACGAGCAGTACTTC. Translating gives CASSPGGPSYEQYF.